These 11 T cell receptor beta chains originate from one sample sequenced in a study of radiation and T cells in renal cell carcinoma. Time point: blood 4 weeks post-SBRT, at nephrectomy. Described treatment: 15 Gy SBRT to primary tumor, nephrectomy 4 weeks later. TCRdb's copy holds only in-frame clones and misses some; the assay was immunoSEQ multiplex PCR. The sample has about 150,000 clones, approximately 86% seen once. Material: blood, obtained from a patient whose treatment included radiotherapy and nephrectomy. The receptor source for this set is a woman aged 45-65 years with renal cell carcinoma.

The chain recombines TRBV7-2 with TRBJ1-2; 8 bases map to TRBD1. The ends lost 5 bases at V and 2 bases at J; junction bases unmatched: 4. Germline CDR1 and CDR2: SGHTA and FQGNSA. There are 14 residues in the CDR3. The CDR3 nucleotides read TGTGCCAGCAGCCGGACAGGGTCAAACTATGGCTACACCTTC. It codes for CASSRTGSNYGYTF.

This clone was detected only once. The chain recombines TRBV2 with TRBJ1-5, with D possibly being TRBD1 (5 bases). CDR3 size: 15 residues. The V end was cut by 2 bases, the J end by 7 bases, with 15 bases between. Germline-derived CDR1 and CDR2 are SNHLY and FYNNEI. The CDR3 spells CASSEYWRGDQPQHF. CDR3 bases: TGTGCCAGCAGTGAATACTGGCGGGGGGACCAGCCCCAGCATTTT. Looking up the rest from reference TRBV2 and TRBJ1-5 gives the full variable domain: EPEVTQTPSHQVTQMGQEVILRCVPISNHLYFYWYRQILGQKVEFLVSFYNNEISEKSEIFDDQFSVERPDGSNFTLKIRSTKLEDSAMYFCASSEYWRGDQPQHFGDGTRLSIL.

The chain uses TRBV7-9 and TRBJ2-3; no definite D call. Looked up from germline, CDR1 is SEHNR and CDR2 is FQNEAQ (reference sequence). The CDR3 runs to 15 residues. V dropped 1 base and J dropped 2 bases, with 10 bases sitting between them. CDR3 sequence: CASSLEGLPTDTQYF. The CDR3 coding sequence is TGTGCCAGCAGCTTAGAGGGCCTACCCACAGATACGCAGTATTTT.

This chain connects TRBV7-2 to TRBJ1-1; maybe TRBD1 (6 bases). The CDR3 length is 14 residues. Trimming took 2 bases from V and 3 from J, leaving 10 bases between them. Germline CDR1 SGHTA, CDR2 FQGNSA. The CDR3 nucleotides read TGTGCCAGCAGCTTATTGGGGGCCTACACTGAAGCTTTCTTT. Its translation is CASSLLGAYTEAFF.

This clone was detected only once. The chain combines TRBV7-2 with TRBJ2-7; D is tentatively TRBD1 or TRBD2 (5 bases each). Per the germline V gene, CDR1 is SGHTA and CDR2 is FQGNSA. V was clipped by 5 bases and J by 2 bases, with 13 bases between them. CDR3 length: 14 amino acids. The CDR3 sequence is CASSLNWGPYEQYF. CDR3 bases: TGTGCCAGCAGCCTAAACTGGGGACCCTACGAGCAGTACTTC.

The chain is built from TRBV6-6 and TRBJ2-7; no firm D call. This CDR3 spans 12 amino acids. The V gene lost 4 bases and the J gene lost 5 bases, with 9 bases spanning the gap. From germline, CDR1 is MNHNY and CDR2 SVGAGI (reference sequence). The CDR3 here is CASSSQRDEQYF. Written as DNA, the CDR3 is TGTGCCAGCAGTTCCCAAAGGGACGAGCAGTACTTC.

By proportion, this clone is medium-sized. The CDR3 DNA follows: TGTGCCAGCAGCGCCCGGAGCTCCTACGAGCAGTACTTC. This translates into CASSARSSYEQYF. V and J are TRBV7-9 and TRBJ2-7; D gene unclear. The CDR3 covers 13 residues. Germline lookup yields CDR1 SEHNR and CDR2 FQNEAQ (reference sequence). Trimming took 5 bases from V and 0 from J, leaving 8 bases between them.

Only a few counts were recorded for this clone. The chain carries TRBV10-1 and TRBJ2-2, with 7 bases lining up with TRBD2. CDR1 is WNHNN, CDR2 SYGVQD, per germline (reference sequence). Losses at the gene ends were 0 bases for V and 7 bases for J; bases not matched to a gene: 5. This CDR3 is built from 15 residues. For the CDR3, the DNA is TGCGCCAGCAGTGAGTCCCCAGGGAGGGTCGGGGAGCTGTTTTTT. This codes for CASSESPGRVGELFF.

This clone was detected only a few times. This chain links TRBV6-1 with TRBJ1-1; 7 nucleotides agree with TRBD1. The germline gives CDR1 MNHNS, CDR2 SASEGT. This CDR3 is built from 12 residues. The V and J ends lost 10 bases and 10 bases, in that order; junction bases with no gene match: 12. The CDR3 reads CATIRRQGVAFF. DNA for the CDR3: TGTGCCACGATTCGAAGACAGGGAGTAGCTTTCTTT.

This clone appeared once. The gene calls are TRBV7-8 and TRBJ2-1; tentative D call: TRBD1 (5 bases). Germline CDR1 is SGHVS and CDR2 is FQNEAQ. The CDR3 is made up of 17 amino acids. Trimming took off 7 bases at V and 2 bases at J, with 21 bases between the two ends. The CDR3 DNA is TGTGCCAGCAAATCCCCCCCGCTGGGGCCCACCTACAATGAGCAGTTCTTC. Its protein is CASKSPPLGPTYNEQFF.

V and J are TRBV4-2 and TRBJ2-2; D is possibly TRBD2 (6 bases). The CDR3 totals 16 residues. Looked up from germline, CDR1 is LGHNA and CDR2 is YNFKEQ. V lost 4 bases and J 5 bases, leaving 17 bases between the germline ends. The CDR3 DNA is TGTGCCAGCAGCCCGGGGGTACTGACCGGGACCGGGGAGCTGTTTTTT. Translated: CASSPGVLTGTGELFF.